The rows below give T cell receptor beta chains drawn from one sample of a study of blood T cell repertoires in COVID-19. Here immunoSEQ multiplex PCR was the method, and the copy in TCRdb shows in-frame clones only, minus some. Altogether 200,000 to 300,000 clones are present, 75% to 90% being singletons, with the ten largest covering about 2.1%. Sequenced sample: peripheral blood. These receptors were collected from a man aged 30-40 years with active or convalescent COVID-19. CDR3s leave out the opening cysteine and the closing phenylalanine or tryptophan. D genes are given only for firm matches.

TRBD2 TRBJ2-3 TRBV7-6 ASSRNGLAGGADTQY
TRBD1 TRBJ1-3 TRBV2 ASIKDRAGNTIY
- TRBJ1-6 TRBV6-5 ASSQVSDSPLH
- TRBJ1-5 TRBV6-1 ASSERGSGGAQPQH
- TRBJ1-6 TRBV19 ASSMGLGRSPLH
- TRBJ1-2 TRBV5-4 ASSQGTNYGYT
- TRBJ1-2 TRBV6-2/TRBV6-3 ASSETQGYGYT
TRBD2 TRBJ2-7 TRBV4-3 ASSQDAQRGAQY
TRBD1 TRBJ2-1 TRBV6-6 ASTPPGGSYNEQF
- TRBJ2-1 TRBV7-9 ASSLEGGYNEQF
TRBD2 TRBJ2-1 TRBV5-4 ASKGRGGLNEQF
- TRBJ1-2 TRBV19 ASSIASINYGYT
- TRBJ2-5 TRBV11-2 ASSLDAETQY
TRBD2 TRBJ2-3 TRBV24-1 ATSGGTGGTDTQY
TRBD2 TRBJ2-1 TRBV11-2 ASSLRLAGLNEQF
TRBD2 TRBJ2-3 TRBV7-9 ASSFVRSGGDTQY
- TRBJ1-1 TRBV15 ATSRGGVRDTEAF
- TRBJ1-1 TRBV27 ASSFGEEAF
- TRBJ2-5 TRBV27 ASSPLTFSATAETQY
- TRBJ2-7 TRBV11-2 ASSLARGLYEQY
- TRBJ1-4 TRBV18 ASSPQGVPEKLF
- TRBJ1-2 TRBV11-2 ASSLPGLYDYT
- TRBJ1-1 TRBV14 ASSQDPVNTEAF
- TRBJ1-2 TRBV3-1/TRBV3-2 ASSQDKTKGQSTLGCGYT
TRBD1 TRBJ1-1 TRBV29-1 SVRPGGTEAF
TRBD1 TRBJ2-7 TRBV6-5 ASSSQWDRGYEQY
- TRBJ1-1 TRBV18 ASCGSMNTEAF
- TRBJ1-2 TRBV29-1 SVEVYEEYGYT
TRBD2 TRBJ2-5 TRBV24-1 AASDGGVQETQY
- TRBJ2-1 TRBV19 ASSFNSYNEQF
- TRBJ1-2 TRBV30 AWSYGQEAGYGYT
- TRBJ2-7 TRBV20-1 SARVGTEQY
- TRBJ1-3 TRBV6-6 AAQGFSGNTIY
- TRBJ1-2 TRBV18 ASSPGQTNGYT
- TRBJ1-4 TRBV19 ASSIGGSGNEKLF
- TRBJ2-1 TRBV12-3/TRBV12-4 ASSPGIEQF
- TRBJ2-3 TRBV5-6 ASSQVSTPPDTQY
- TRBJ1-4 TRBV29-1 SAGEEKLF
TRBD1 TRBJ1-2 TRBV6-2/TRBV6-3 ASRPPGQEYLDIYGYT
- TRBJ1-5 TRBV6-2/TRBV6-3 ASGPHPAQH
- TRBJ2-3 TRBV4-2 ATGTDTQY
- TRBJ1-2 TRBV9 ASSGVGGFGYT
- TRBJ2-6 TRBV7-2 ASSLASTVSTGANVLT
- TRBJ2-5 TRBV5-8 ASSLGLVNLLGETQY
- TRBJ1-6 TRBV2 ASSSGITAYNSPLH
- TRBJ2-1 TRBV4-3 ASSQAQAAYNEQF
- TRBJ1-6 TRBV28 ASKIPGQRRNSPLH
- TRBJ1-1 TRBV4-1 ASSSGYTEAF
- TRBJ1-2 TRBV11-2 ASTRESENYGYT
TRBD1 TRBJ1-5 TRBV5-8 ASTTGDRVFPGQPQH
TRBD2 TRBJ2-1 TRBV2 ASRKQTSGGAGEQF
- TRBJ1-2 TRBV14 ASSQGRGFGYT
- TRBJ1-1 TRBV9 ASSDGGSTEAF
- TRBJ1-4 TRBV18 ASSPMRLSTTNEKLF
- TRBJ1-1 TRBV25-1 ASSAGRGRAF
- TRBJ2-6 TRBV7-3 ASSGGAGANVLT
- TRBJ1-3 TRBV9 ASSARYGDTIY
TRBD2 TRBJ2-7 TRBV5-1 ASSLFLAGGTVDEQY
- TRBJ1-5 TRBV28 ASSTGGQPQH
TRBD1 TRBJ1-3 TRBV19 ASSMKRGTGLSGNTIY